The source of this T cell receptor (beta chain) is a study of T cell changes during pregnancy in multiple sclerosis. Produced via immunoSEQ multiplex PCR; TCRdb's table is partial and in-frame only. This table holds about 85,000 clones, approximately 93% found once. This clone was found once. This receptor was taken from a female donor with multiple sclerosis, enrolled in a pregnancy study. Sequences were derived from peripheral blood, sampled in the first trimester of pregnancy.

The CDR3 loop reads CASSHPGVGLGNEKLFF. CDR3 in DNA: TGTGCCAGTAGTCACCCCGGGGTAGGGTTGGGCAATGAAAAACTGTTTTTT. The rearrangement joins TRBV19 to TRBJ1-4; D is unclear. V lost 5 bases and J lost 5, with 21 bases in between. Germline CDR1 reads LNHDA; CDR2 reads SQIVND (reference sequence). The CDR3 is made up of 17 amino acids.